What follows are 18 T cell receptor beta chains derived from one specimen sequenced in a study of T cell responses to AZD1222 COVID-19 vaccine. TCRdb keeps only in-frame clones here, not all; method: immunoSEQ multiplex PCR. This sample has about 100,000 clones, with 85% to 90% found just once. Specimen: peripheral blood, collected on day 0 of AZD1222 vaccination. These receptors were collected from an adult in good health.

The chain has TRBV7-8 and TRBJ2-7, with D unresolved. The CDR3 runs to 14 residues. V was cut by 10 bases and J by 4 bases, with 20 bases left in between. From germline, CDR1 is SGHVS and CDR2 FQNEAQ. The CDR3 reads CATARLGRMYEQYF. CDR3 nucleotide sequence: TGTGCCACCGCACGATTGGGTCGAATGTACGAGCAGTACTTC.

The chain is built from TRBV19 and TRBJ1-6; D might be TRBD1 (5 bases). Germline assignment: CDR1 LNHDA and CDR2 SQIVND (reference sequence). Trimming took off 3 bases at V and 10 bases at J, with 13 bases between the two ends. This CDR3 contains 14 residues. CDR3 residues: CASSILGQGSPLHF. The CDR3 DNA reads as TGTGCCAGTAGTATCCTTGGACAAGGATCACCCCTCCACTTT.

The rearrangement uses TRBV5-1 and TRBJ1-4; D is undetermined. The CDR3 extends over 16 amino acids. From germline, CDR1 is SGHRS and CDR2 YFSETQ. Between the trimmed V and J ends, which lost 5 bases and 4 bases, there was a span of 18 bases. The CDR3 loop is CASRIRGTSFNEKLFF. The CDR3 DNA is TGCGCCAGCAGGATTCGCGGAACTTCATTTAATGAAAAACTGTTTTTT.

The CDR3 loop is CASSLAVQQTGELFF. The CDR3 DNA is TGCGCCAGCAGCTTGGCGGTTCAACAAACCGGGGAGCTGTTTTTT. This chain connects TRBV5-1 to TRBJ2-2; unclear D gene. Trimming pared 0 bases from V and 5 bases from J, leaving 11 bases between. The CDR3 sequence is 15 residues long. Germline CDR1 reads SGHRS; CDR2 reads YFSETQ. The entire variable domain, with the rest obtained from reference TRBV5-1 and TRBJ2-2, is as follows: KAGVTQTPRYLIKTRGQQVTLSCSPISGHRSVSWYQQTPGQGLQFLFEYFSETQRNKGNFPGRFSGRQFSNSRSEMNVSTLELGDSALYLCASSLAVQQTGELFFGEGSRLTVL.

The V gene is TRBV19, the J gene TRBJ1-6; the match to TRBD1 covers 7 bases. The CDR3 is 15 amino acids. Germline trimming cut 5 bases from V and 6 bases from J; bases unmatched to any gene: 7. Looked up from germline, CDR1 is LNHDA and CDR2 is SQIVND (reference sequence). Here the CDR3 reads CASSSTGVRNSPLHF. CDR3 nucleotides: TGTGCCAGTAGTTCTACAGGGGTCCGTAATTCACCCCTCCACTTT.

The V call is TRBV2, the J call TRBJ2-1, with 9 bases lining up with TRBD2. CDR3 size: 15 residues. The germline V gene encodes CDR1 SNHLY and CDR2 FYNNEI. With 6 bases clipped from V and 4 bases from J, the junction kept 7 bases outside the gene matches. CDR3 in DNA: TGTGCCAGCAGGGGCGGGACTAGCCGTTACAATGAGCAGTTCTTC. This translates into CASRGGTSRYNEQFF.

This rearrangement joins TRBV28 to TRBJ1-2, with D perhaps TRBD1 (5 bases). CDR1 is MDHEN, CDR2 SYDVKM, per germline. The CDR3 has 15 residues. The V end lost 1 base, the J end lost 4 bases, and 13 bases lay between the germline ends. CDR3 amino acids: CASSLSGGGIYGYTF. CDR3 nucleotide sequence: TGTGCCAGCAGTTTATCCGGGGGGGGTATCTATGGCTACACCTTC.

V gene TRBV10-3 combines with J gene TRBJ2-5, with D hard to call. CDR1 ENHRY and CDR2 SYGVKD come from the germline V gene. Trimming took off 5 bases at V and 1 base at J, with 11 bases between the two ends. The CDR3 consists of 14 residues. CDR3 bases: TGTGCCATCAGTACAGCAGGATCCCAAGAGACCCAGTACTTC. It codes for CAISTAGSQETQYF.

The V gene is TRBV7-2, the J gene TRBJ1-3, with unresolved D. Germline V gives CDR1 SGHTA, CDR2 FQGNSA. The CDR3 is 13 residues long. With 5 bases removed from V and 4 bases from J, the gap between germline ends came to 9 bases. The CDR3 here is CASSALPGNTIYF. In DNA form, the CDR3 reads TGTGCCAGCAGCGCGTTACCCGGAAACACCATATATTTT.

This chain joins TRBV5-5 and TRBJ2-3, with 8 bases lining up with TRBD2. Trimming took 2 bases from V and 2 from J; bases not matched to a gene: 10. The germline CDR1 and CDR2 sequences are SGHKS and YYEKEE (reference sequence). The CDR3 runs to 17 residues. CDR3 sequence (DNA): TGTGCCAGCAGCTTTCGTACGGGAGGGCCGGACACAGATACGCAGTATTTT. Translating it yields CASSFRTGGPDTDTQYF.

The chain is built from TRBV27 and TRBJ2-5, with D possibly TRBD2 on 5 matching bases. Germline values: CDR1 MNHEY, CDR2 SMNVEV (reference sequence). Trimming left V 8 bases short and J 5 bases short, with 18 bases between. The CDR3 extends over 14 amino acids. This CDR3 reads CASGGFGGLETQYF. DNA for the CDR3: TGTGCCAGCGGCGGCTTCGGAGGCTTGGAGACCCAGTACTTC.

The gene calls are TRBV4-1 and TRBJ1-1, with D uncertain. Trimming shortened V by 0 bases and J by 12 bases, and 14 bases separated the two germline ends. Per germline, CDR1 MGHRA and CDR2 YSYEKL. The CDR3 is 13 residues long. The CDR3 DNA sequence: TGCGCCAGCAGCCAAGAAGGACGGAGTGAGCCTTTCTTT. As protein: CASSQEGRSEPFF.

V and J are TRBV6-2 or TRBV6-3 and TRBJ2-1, with a weak D call TRBD2 (5 bases). V was pared by 5 bases and J by 4 bases, with 12 bases between. Per germline, CDR1 MNHEY and CDR2 SVGEGT. The CDR3 contains 14 residues. The CDR3 region is CASSAQLDYNEQFF. Here the CDR3 DNA reads TGTGCCAGCAGTGCGCAACTAGATTACAATGAGCAGTTCTTC.

The chain combines TRBV5-1 with TRBJ2-5; TRBD2 is a possible D gene (6 bases). The germline V gene has CDR1 SGHRS and CDR2 YFSETQ. Trimming shortened V by 0 bases and J by 7 bases, and 16 bases separated the two germline ends. The CDR3 has 15 amino acids. The DNA of the CDR3 is TGCGCCAGCAGCTTGGTCGGGGGAACCTCCGGGACCCAGTACTTC. Protein: CASSLVGGTSGTQYF.

V usage is TRBV28 and J usage is TRBJ1-6; D possibly corresponds to TRBD1 (5 bases). The V gene's germline CDR1 is MDHEN and CDR2 SYDVKM. CDR3 length equals 15 residues. Trimming pared 6 bases from V and 7 bases from J, leaving 16 bases between. CDR3 in amino acids: CASRPLIGVNSPLHF. In nucleotides, the CDR3 is TGTGCCAGCAGACCTCTTATAGGGGTAAATTCACCCCTCCACTTT.

The chain is built from TRBV23-1 and TRBJ2-3, with 11 bases fitting TRBD2. TRBV23-1 is an open reading frame, and its role is uncertain. The CDR3 totals 20 residues. Trimming cost V 4 bases and J 0 bases; bases outside gene matches: 15. The CDR3 DNA follows: TGCGCCAGCAGTCCCGTCTCGACTAGCGGGACCGCTTCTAGCACAGATACGCAGTATTTT. Its translation: CASSPVSTSGTASSTDTQYF.

The V gene is TRBV19, the J gene TRBJ1-3; D ambiguous. The CDR3 loop spans 12 amino acids. The V and J ends lost 6 bases and 3 bases respectively, with 6 bases between them. Germline V gene lookup returns CDR1 LNHDA and CDR2 SQIVND (reference sequence). The CDR3 region is CASSILGNTIYF. The DNA of the CDR3 is TGTGCCAGTAGCATCCTTGGAAACACCATATATTTT. Full variable domain (missing parts from reference TRBV19 and TRBJ1-3): DGGITQSPKYLFRKEGQNVTLSCEQNLNHDAMYWYRQDPGQGLRLIYYSQIVNDFQKGDIAEGYSVSREKKESFPLTVTSAQKNPTAFYLCASSILGNTIYFGEGSWLTVV.

V usage is TRBV30 and J usage is TRBJ1-1; 8 bases agree with TRBD1. V gave up 3 bases and J gave up 3 bases; unmatched junction bases: 6. Germline V lookup: CDR1 GTSNPN, CDR2 SVGIG (reference sequence). This CDR3 has 14 residues. CDR3 region: CAWRAGGRYTEAFF. The CDR3 DNA sequence: TGTGCCTGGAGGGCAGGGGGCCGGTACACTGAAGCTTTCTTT. Variable domain in full (rest from reference TRBV30 and TRBJ1-1): SQTIHQWPATLVQPVGSPLSLECTVEGTSNPNLYWYRQAAGRGLQLLFYSVGIGQISSEVPQNLSASRPQDRQFILSSKKLLLSDSGFYLCAWRAGGRYTEAFFGQGTRLTVV.